This T cell receptor beta chain is from a study of response to subunit inactivated influenza vaccine. Study-wide points: Researchers suggested that each seasonal influenza vaccination recruits few new T cells.

The germline V gene has CDR1 DFQATT and CDR2 SNEGSKA (reference sequence). The V gene lost 3 bases and the J gene lost 2 bases, with 11 bases spanning the gap. The CDR3 covers 14 residues. TCRdb re-analysed the RT-PCR reads in MiXCR, keeping a single row per CDR3 protein. This table holds under 200,000 distinct CDR3 sequences, approximately 10% found once. Note on this clonotype: Its specificity is not known.

This material consisted of non-naive T cells sorted from PBMCs, taken more than 35 days after vaccination. J is TRBJ1-5 and V is TRBV20-1, with D unresolved. This TCR came from a man aged 50 to 60 who received an inactivated influenza vaccine. CDR3 in DNA: TGCAGTGCTAGTGAGGGTCTTGGCAATCAGCCCCAGCATTTT. Translating gives CSASEGLGNQPQHF.